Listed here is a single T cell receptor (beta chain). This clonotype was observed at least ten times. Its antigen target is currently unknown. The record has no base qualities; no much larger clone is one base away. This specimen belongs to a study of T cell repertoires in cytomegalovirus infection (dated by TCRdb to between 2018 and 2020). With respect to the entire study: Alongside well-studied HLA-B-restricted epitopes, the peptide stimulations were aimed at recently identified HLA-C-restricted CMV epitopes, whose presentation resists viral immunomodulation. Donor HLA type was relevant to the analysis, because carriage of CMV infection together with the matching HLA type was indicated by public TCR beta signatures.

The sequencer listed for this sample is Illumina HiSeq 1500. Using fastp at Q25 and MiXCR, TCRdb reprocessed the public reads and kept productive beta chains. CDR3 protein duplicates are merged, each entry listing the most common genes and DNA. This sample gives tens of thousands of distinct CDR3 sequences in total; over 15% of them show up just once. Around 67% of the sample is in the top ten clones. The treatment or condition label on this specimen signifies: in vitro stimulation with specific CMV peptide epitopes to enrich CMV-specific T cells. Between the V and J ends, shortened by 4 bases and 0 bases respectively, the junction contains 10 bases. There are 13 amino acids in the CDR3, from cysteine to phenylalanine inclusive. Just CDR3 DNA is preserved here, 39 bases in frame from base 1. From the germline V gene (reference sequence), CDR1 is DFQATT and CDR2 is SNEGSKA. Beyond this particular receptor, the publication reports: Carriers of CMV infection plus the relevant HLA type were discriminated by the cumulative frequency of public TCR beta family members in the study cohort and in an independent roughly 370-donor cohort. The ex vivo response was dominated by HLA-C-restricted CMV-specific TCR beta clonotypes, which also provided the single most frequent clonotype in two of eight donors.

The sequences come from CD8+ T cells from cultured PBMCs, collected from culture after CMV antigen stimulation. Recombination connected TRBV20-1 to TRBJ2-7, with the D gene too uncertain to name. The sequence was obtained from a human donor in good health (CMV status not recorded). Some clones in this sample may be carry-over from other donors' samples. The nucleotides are TGCAGTGCTATCCAGTTAAACTCCTACGAGCAGTACTTC. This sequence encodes CSAIQLNSYEQYF.